This entry lists 32 T cell receptor beta chains sequenced from one sample in a study of cytomegalovirus exposure and HLA in healthy donors. Libraries were prepared by immunoSEQ multiplex PCR; TCRdb keeps only in-frame clonotypes and omits some of them. The table shows about 120,000 clones, with roughly 88% occurring only once. Sequencing input: PBMCs. All receptors derive from a woman aged 18-29 years in good health and CMV-seropositive.

This sequence joins TRBV18 and TRBJ1-4; 8 nucleotides agree with TRBD1. Germline trimming cut 5 bases from V and 7 bases from J; bases unmatched to any gene: 6. The CDR3 runs to 14 residues. CDR1 is KGHSH and CDR2 is LQKENI in the germline V gene. CDR3 DNA sequence: TGTGCCAGCTCAACCGGGACAGGACTTGAAAAACTGTTTTTT. As protein: CASSTGTGLEKLFF.

The V gene is TRBV18, the J gene TRBJ2-3, with 12 bases that match TRBD2. The CDR3 has 17 amino acids. Germline loops: CDR1 KGHSH, CDR2 LQKENI. V was clipped by 1 base and J by 2 bases; unmatched bases: 4. CDR3 sequence (DNA): TGTGCCAGCTCACCACAGAGGACTAGCGGGACCACAGATACGCAGTATTTT. Translating it yields CASSPQRTSGTTDTQYF.

The chain is built from TRBV30 and TRBJ1-3; D possibly corresponds to TRBD1 (5 bases). The V end lost 3 bases, the J end lost 0 bases, and 9 bases lay between the germline ends. The germline V gene encodes CDR1 GTSNPN and CDR2 SVGIG (reference sequence). The CDR3 has 14 residues. CDR3 amino acids: CAWRWGRSGNTIYF. The CDR3, as DNA: TGTGCCTGGAGGTGGGGCCGCTCTGGAAACACCATATATTTT.

This clone was detected a few times. The chain employs TRBV30 and TRBJ1-1; D possibly corresponds to TRBD1 (6 bases). This CDR3 spans 13 amino acids. CDR1 is GTSNPN and CDR2 is SVGIG in the germline V gene (reference sequence). Trimming removed 0 bases at V and 7 bases at J, with 12 bases between. The CDR3 here is CAWSVGGSGEAFF. In nucleotides, the CDR3 is TGTGCCTGGAGTGTAGGGGGTTCTGGTGAAGCTTTCTTT.

This rearrangement joins TRBV5-1 to TRBJ2-1; TRBD1 matches at 9 bases. The J segment lost 9 bases and the V segment lost 6 bases, leaving 13 bases of the junction unmatched. The CDR3 loop spans 15 amino acids. Germline lookup yields CDR1 SGHRS and CDR2 YFSETQ. The CDR3 DNA reads TGCGCCAGCAAATCAAGACAGGGGGGTCGCATTGAGCAGTTCTTC. Protein: CASKSRQGGRIEQFF.

V gene TRBV10-3 combines with J gene TRBJ2-7; D possibly corresponds to TRBD1 (6 bases). Germline values: CDR1 ENHRY, CDR2 SYGVKD. The CDR3 length is 13 residues. The V end lost 5 bases, the J end lost 0 bases, and 8 bases lay between the germline ends. The CDR3 DNA sequence: TGTGCCATCAGTCCGACAGGCTCCTACGAGCAGTACTTC. Its protein is CAISPTGSYEQYF.

V is TRBV5-1 and J is TRBJ1-1, with TRBD1 as a possible D gene (5 bases). CDR3 length: 12 residues. With 6 bases removed from V and 1 base from J, the gap between germline ends came to 7 bases. CDR1 is SGHRS, CDR2 YFSETQ, per germline. CDR3 nucleotides: TGCGCCAGCACCCAGGGGAACACTGAAGCTTTCTTT. Its protein product is CASTQGNTEAFF.

V is TRBV18 and J is TRBJ1-1; tentative D call: TRBD1 (5 bases). Germline V gives CDR1 KGHSH, CDR2 LQKENI. This CDR3 comprises 13 residues. V lost 2 bases to trimming and J lost 7 bases, with 11 bases between them. This CDR3 is CASSPVTVGEAFF. CDR3 nucleotides: TGTGCCAGCTCACCAGTGACAGTTGGTGAAGCTTTCTTT.

J is TRBJ1-2 and V is TRBV2; TRBD1 aligns across 7 bases. The V segment lost 9 bases and the J segment 4 bases; nucleotides outside the gene matches: 8. The CDR3 spans 13 residues. Per the germline V gene, CDR1 is SNHLY and CDR2 is FYNNEI. CDR3: CASRPGQLYGYTF. The CDR3 DNA follows: TGTGCCAGTAGACCGGGACAGCTCTATGGCTACACCTTC.

The genes are TRBV11-3 and TRBJ2-1; 10 positions agree with TRBD2. The CDR3 length is 15 residues. Germline lookup yields CDR1 SGHNT and CDR2 YENEEA. V shed 5 bases, J shed 0 bases, and the junction held 1 base outside the gene matches. The CDR3 sequence: CASSPSGSSYNEQFF. The CDR3 DNA follows: TGTGCCAGCAGCCCTAGCGGGAGCTCCTACAATGAGCAGTTCTTC.

The rearrangement links TRBV5-1 to TRBJ2-5, with a possible D match to TRBD2 (5 bases). Looked up from germline, CDR1 is SGHRS and CDR2 is YFSETQ. The V and J ends lost 4 bases and 7 bases respectively, with 17 bases between them. This CDR3 contains 14 residues. The CDR3 DNA is TGCGCCAGCAGCCAGGAGGCCGGCGTGGGGACCCAGTACTTC. This sequence encodes CASSQEAGVGTQYF.

The rearrangement links TRBV11-3 to TRBJ1-3, with D possibly matching TRBD1 (6 bases). This CDR3 region has 15 residues. Trimming shortened V by 5 bases and J by 4 bases, and 15 bases separated the two germline ends. The germline V gene has CDR1 SGHNT and CDR2 YENEEA. The CDR3 coding sequence is TGTGCCAGCAGCCACCTCCAGGGGCCAGGAAACACCATATATTTT. It yields the protein CASSHLQGPGNTIYF.

The rearrangement links TRBV9 to TRBJ2-3; the D gene is possibly TRBD1 (5 bases). This CDR3 is 16 amino acids long. The germline V gene has CDR1 SGDLS and CDR2 YYNGEE. V was clipped by 2 bases and J by 5 bases, with 18 bases between them. The CDR3 is CASSVSGLTPRDTQYF. The DNA for the CDR3 is TGTGCCAGCAGCGTCTCAGGGCTTACACCTAGAGATACGCAGTATTTT.

This clone appeared a single time. This chain links TRBV7-9 with TRBJ1-3; D remains unclear. The V end lost 1 base, the J end lost 0 bases, and 7 bases lay between the germline ends. CDR3 length: 15 residues. Looked up from germline, CDR1 is SEHNR and CDR2 is FQNEAQ (reference sequence). The CDR3 DNA is TGTGCCAGCAGCTTAGGTCCCTCCTCTGGAAACACCATATATTTT. As protein: CASSLGPSSGNTIYF.

The rearrangement uses TRBV4-2 and TRBJ1-1; D ambiguous. Deletions cut 1 base from V and 4 bases from J, with 10 bases between. This CDR3 comprises 14 residues. Germline loops: CDR1 LGHNA, CDR2 YNFKEQ. The DNA of the CDR3 is TGTGCCAGCAGCCAAGGGGCACTGGGCACTGAAGCTTTCTTT. This codes for CASSQGALGTEAFF.

The V and J genes are TRBV2 and TRBJ1-2; 9 bases map to TRBD1. The CDR3 spans 17 residues. Germline lookup yields CDR1 SNHLY and CDR2 FYNNEI. With 6 bases clipped from V and 0 bases from J, the junction kept 11 bases outside the gene matches. As DNA, the CDR3 is TGTGCCAGCAGGGCGGTGGACAGGGGCACTCCTAACTATGGCTACACCTTC. Its protein is CASRAVDRGTPNYGYTF.

The rearrangement uses TRBV6-5 and TRBJ1-4; D remains unclear. V lost 5 bases to trimming and J lost 2 bases, with 9 bases between them. The CDR3 runs 14 residues. CDR1 is MNHEY and CDR2 is SVGAGI in the germline V gene. The CDR3 DNA reads TGTGCCAGCAGTCTCGGGATGACTAATGAAAAACTGTTTTTT. Translated: CASSLGMTNEKLFF.

This chain connects TRBV11-1 to TRBJ1-1; 7 bases align to TRBD1. Germline CDR1 is SGHAT and CDR2 is FQDESV (reference sequence). V trimming: 4 bases; J trimming: 1 base; junction bases outside the gene matches: 3. The CDR3 covers 14 residues. This chain's CDR3 is CASSWGTANTEAFF. The CDR3 nucleotides read TGTGCCAGCAGCTGGGGGACAGCGAACACTGAAGCTTTCTTT.

This clone was counted once. The V gene is TRBV18, the J gene TRBJ1-1; a possible D gene is TRBD1 (5 bases). This CDR3 comprises 15 residues. The V end was cut by 2 bases, the J end by 1 base, with 11 bases between. The V gene's germline CDR1 is KGHSH and CDR2 LQKENI. The CDR3 DNA sequence: TGTGCCAGCTCACCAACTAAAGGGGAGAACACTGAAGCTTTCTTT. Protein sequence: CASSPTKGENTEAFF.

This clone is a singleton in its sample. The J gene is TRBJ2-3, the V gene TRBV5-5; D might be TRBD2 (6 bases). This CDR3 spans 13 amino acids. The V end was cut by 4 bases, the J end by 9 bases, with 15 bases between. Per the germline V gene, CDR1 is SGHKS and CDR2 is YYEKEE (reference sequence). CDR3: CASSDLAVRTQYF. The CDR3 nucleotides read TGTGCCAGCAGCGACTTAGCGGTTAGGACGCAGTATTTT.

The chain has TRBV9 and TRBJ2-3; 12 positions match TRBD2. Trimming removed 4 bases from V and 4 bases from J; junction bases left unmatched: 4. Germline V gene sequence: CDR1 SGDLS, CDR2 YYNGEE. This CDR3 has 15 residues. CDR3 nucleotide sequence: TGTGCCAGCAGCCTAGCGGGAGGGCAAGCAGATACGCAGTATTTT. It encodes CASSLAGGQADTQYF.

CDR3 nucleotide sequence: TGTGCCTGGAGTCTAGCGGGAAGAGCCCCTCACACAGATACGCAGTATTTT. Translating gives CAWSLAGRAPHTDTQYF. This chain links TRBV30 with TRBJ2-3; TRBD2 matches 9 bases. The CDR3 runs 17 residues. Germline V gene sequence: CDR1 GTSNPN, CDR2 SVGIG (reference sequence). J was trimmed by 2 bases and V by 2 bases; bases with no gene match: 11.

This clone was counted a single time. V usage is TRBV10-2 and J usage is TRBJ2-2, with 8 bases identical to TRBD1. Germline-derived CDR1 and CDR2 are WSHSY and SAAADI. The CDR3 length is 13 residues. After removal of 10 bases from V and 6 bases from J, the junction contained 7 bases not matched to a gene. The CDR3 DNA reads TGCGCCATTGGACAGGGCCGGCCCGGGGAGCTGTTTTTT. This encodes CAIGQGRPGELFF.

V gene TRBV4-1 combines with J gene TRBJ2-7; D unresolved. V was trimmed by 1 base and J by 3 bases, leaving 7 bases between them. CDR1 MGHRA and CDR2 YSYEKL come from the germline V gene. This CDR3 spans 13 amino acids. CDR3 coding DNA: TGCGCCAGCAGCCAAGGATCCGGCTACGAGCAGTACTTC. Residues: CASSQGSGYEQYF.

The CDR3 DNA reads as TGTGCCAGCTCACAGGACACCTGGGGTGAGCAGTTCTTC. As protein: CASSQDTWGEQFF. V and J are TRBV18 and TRBJ2-1; possibly TRBD1 for D (5 bases). CDR1 KGHSH and CDR2 LQKENI come from the germline V gene. The V gene lost 4 bases and the J gene lost 9 bases, with 13 bases spanning the gap. CDR3 length: 13 residues. Variable domain in full (rest from reference TRBV18 and TRBJ2-1): NAGVMQNPRHLVRRRGQEARLRCSPMKGHSHVYWYRQLPEEGLKFMVYLQKENIIDESGMPKERFSAEFPKEGPSILRIQQVVRGDSAAYFCASSQDTWGEQFFGPGTRLTVL.

The chain uses TRBV6-5 and TRBJ1-1; D ambiguous. V dropped 4 bases and J dropped 1 base, with 10 bases sitting between them. Per germline, CDR1 MNHEY and CDR2 SVGAGI. The CDR3 is made up of 14 amino acids. DNA for the CDR3: TGTGCCAGCAGTTTGAGACAACCGAACACTGAAGCTTTCTTT. This codes for CASSLRQPNTEAFF.

The chain recombines TRBV19 with TRBJ1-2, with 11 bases identical to TRBD1. The CDR3 runs 13 residues. CDR1 LNHDA and CDR2 SQIVND come from the germline V gene (reference sequence). V shed 7 bases and J 10 bases; nucleotides not matched to a gene: 8. CDR3 amino acids: CASTMDRGRAYTF. The DNA for the CDR3 is TGTGCCAGTACCATGGACAGGGGGCGAGCCTACACCTTC.

Remarks on this clone: The same CDR3 is also encoded by other DNA sequences in this sample. This sequence joins TRBV18 and TRBJ2-3, with a tentative D call TRBD1 (5 bases). The CDR3 is 15 amino acids. Per germline, CDR1 KGHSH and CDR2 LQKENI. V dropped 6 bases and J dropped 0 bases, with 13 bases sitting between them. CDR3 DNA: TGTGCCAGCTCGCCCTTAGGGGCTAGCACAGATACGCAGTATTTT. Translation gives CASSPLGASTDTQYF. The full variable domain, its missing parts supplied by reference TRBV18 and TRBJ2-3, is NAGVMQNPRHLVRRRGQEARLRCSPMKGHSHVYWYRQLPEEGLKFMVYLQKENIIDESGMPKERFSAEFPKEGPSILRIQQVVRGDSAAYFCASSPLGASTDTQYFGPGTRLTVL.

The chain links TRBV7-2 to TRBJ2-7; possibly TRBD2 for D (6 bases). With 1 base removed from V and 1 base from J, the gap between germline ends came to 14 bases. In germline, CDR1 is SGHTA, CDR2 FQGNSA. The CDR3 spans 16 residues. CDR3 DNA: TGTGCCAGCAGCTTAGAGGCCCTAGCGCGGTCCTACGAGCAGTACTTC. Its translation is CASSLEALARSYEQYF.

The J gene is TRBJ2-7, the V gene TRBV5-4, with D tentatively TRBD2 (5 bases). V lost 3 bases to trimming and J lost 6 bases, with 13 bases between them. Germline CDR1 and CDR2: SGHNT and YYREEE (reference sequence). The CDR3 loop spans 13 amino acids. The CDR3 nucleotides read TGTGCCAGCAGCTCCGAGGGTGAGTTCGAGCAGTACTTC. It translates to CASSSEGEFEQYF.

V usage is TRBV6-1 and J usage is TRBJ1-4, with 12 bases fitting TRBD1. V was pared by 1 base and J by 8 bases, with 2 bases of the junction left unmatched. The germline V gene has CDR1 MNHNS and CDR2 SASEGT. This CDR3 has 15 amino acids. The CDR3 sequence is CASSEEGTGGEKLFF. CDR3 nucleotide sequence: TGTGCCAGCAGTGAAGAAGGGACAGGGGGCGAAAAACTGTTTTTT.

The CDR3 sequence: CATRQRTGEAFF. CDR3 nucleotide sequence: TGTGCCACCAGACAACGAACAGGGGAAGCTTTCTTT. V gene TRBV15 combines with J gene TRBJ1-1, with D possibly matching TRBD1 (6 bases). This CDR3 contains 12 residues. Germline V gene sequence: CDR1 LNHNV, CDR2 YYDKDF (reference sequence). V dropped 6 bases and J dropped 8 bases, with 13 bases sitting between them.